These 25 T cell receptor beta chains were sequenced from one sample in a study of CD8+CD57+ T cells in acquired aplastic anemia. The template used for profiling TCR beta VDJ and CDR3 was genomic DNA. MiXCR was run by TCRdb on the reads, yielding one entry per CDR3 protein. The top ten clones hold about 2.6% of a sample with 150,000 to 200,000 distinct CDR3 sequences, about 45% of them seen once. Patients picked for sequencing had shown CD8+CD57+ cell expansion detected by flow cytometry. The specimen was sorted CD4+, CD8+, or CD8+CD57+ T cells (not recorded which) from PBMCs. The receptor set was obtained from a human donor with aplastic anemia.

About this clonotype itself: At one boundary the junction diverges from the germline segment, which might be a read error. The V gene is TRBV20-1, the J gene TRBJ2-7; no clear D. CDR1 is DFQATT, CDR2 SNEGSKA, per germline (reference sequence). This CDR3 has 13 residues. This CDR3 reads CSAREQSSYEQYF. CDR3 nucleotide sequence: TGCAGTGCCAGAGAACAGAGCTCCTACGAGCAGTACTTC.

The chain joins TRBV11-1 to TRBJ2-1; D may be TRBD1 (6 bases). The ends were cut back, 4 bases at V and 0 bases at J, with 16 bases in the middle. Germline-derived CDR1 and CDR2 are SGHAT and FQDESV (reference sequence). This CDR3 has 17 amino acids. The CDR3: CASSSPQGRNSYNEQFF. The CDR3 DNA sequence: TGTGCCAGCAGCTCCCCCCAGGGGCGGAACTCCTACAATGAGCAGTTCTTC. Supplemented by reference TRBV11-1 and TRBJ2-1, the full variable domain reads EAEVAQSPRYKITEKSQAVAFWCDPISGHATLYWYRQILGQGPELLVQFQDESVVDDSQLPKDRFSAERLKGVDSTLKIQPAELGDSAMYLCASSSPQGRNSYNEQFFGPGTRLTVL.

The V call is TRBV24-1, the J call TRBJ1-5, with a tentative D call TRBD1 (5 bases). The CDR3 is made up of 14 amino acids. In germline, CDR1 is KGHDR, CDR2 SFDVKD. V was pared by 8 bases and J by 2 bases, with 12 bases between. The CDR3 protein is CATMEGDGNQPQHF. CDR3 sequence (DNA): TGTGCCACCATGGAAGGGGACGGCAATCAGCCCCAGCATTTT.

The chain carries TRBV7-2 and TRBJ2-5; maybe TRBD1 (6 bases). Per germline, CDR1 SGHTA and CDR2 FQGNSA. V was cut by 5 bases and J by 5 bases, with 18 bases left in between. The CDR3 extends over 15 amino acids. CDR3 bases: TGTGCCAGCAGCCCCACCCCAGGGGTCATGGAGACCCAGTACTTC. Translated, it gives CASSPTPGVMETQYF.

This clonotype was counted at least ten times. The chain joins TRBV19 to TRBJ1-1, with 8 bases matching TRBD1. After removal of 6 bases from V and 4 bases from J, the junction contained 7 bases not matched to a gene. The CDR3 has 14 residues. Germline loops: CDR1 LNHDA, CDR2 SQIVND (reference sequence). CDR3 DNA: TGTGCCAGTAGCCGACAGGGGAGAGGCACTGAAGCTTTCTTT. Translated: CASSRQGRGTEAFF.

The chain employs TRBV9 and TRBJ2-2; D gene unclear. Germline CDR1 and CDR2: SGDLS and YYNGEE. Deletions cut 0 bases from V and 7 bases from J, with 4 bases between. The CDR3 has 12 residues. The CDR3 is CASSVGGGELFF. For the CDR3, the DNA is TGTGCCAGCAGCGTAGGAGGCGGGGAGCTGTTTTTT.

This chain joins TRBV19 and TRBJ2-7; D gene unclear. V gave up 3 bases and J gave up 2 bases, with 5 bases separating them. Germline values: CDR1 LNHDA, CDR2 SQIVND (reference sequence). This CDR3 spans 12 amino acids. The CDR3 coding sequence is TGTGCCAGTAGTATGGTCCCCTACGAGCAGTACTTC. It yields the protein CASSMVPYEQYF.

This chain joins TRBV5-8 and TRBJ2-1; 10 bases line up with TRBD2. Germline lookup yields CDR1 SGHTS and CDR2 YDEGEE. This CDR3 spans 13 amino acids. V lost 5 bases, J lost 8 bases, and 4 bases stayed unmatched. The CDR3: CASSSGRLDEQFF. In nucleotides, the CDR3 is TGTGCCAGCAGTAGCGGGAGGTTGGATGAGCAGTTCTTC.

Note on this clonotype: Compared with germline, one end of the junction differs, possibly owing to a read error. In DNA, the CDR3 is TGTGTCAGCAGCGTTGAGAGCAATCAGCCCCAGCATTTT. Its protein is CVSSVESNQPQHF. The chain links TRBV9 to TRBJ1-5; D ambiguous. Germline V gives CDR1 SGDLS, CDR2 YYNGEE. The CDR3 loop spans 13 amino acids.

The chain carries TRBV5-1 and TRBJ2-7; either TRBD1 or TRBD2 may supply D (6 bases each). Trimming stripped 0 bases from V and 0 bases from J, with 13 bases between. The CDR3 extends over 16 amino acids. CDR1 and CDR2 from the germline V gene are SGHRS and YFSETQ. CDR3 amino acids: CASSLAGGLSSYEQYF. CDR3 in DNA: TGCGCCAGCAGCTTGGCCGGGGGCCTGTCCTCCTACGAGCAGTACTTC.

To note about this clonotype: The junction shows a germline mismatch at one end, possibly a read error. The chain recombines TRBV7-7 with TRBJ1-2, with TRBD1 identical over 8 bases. The CDR3 sequence is 14 residues long. Per germline, CDR1 SSHAT and CDR2 FNYEAQ (reference sequence). The CDR3 sequence is CASSLGTGIYGYTF. The CDR3 DNA reads as TGTGCTAGCAGCTTAGGGACAGGAATATATGGCTACACCTTC.

This clonotype has ten or more counts. The chain uses TRBV20-1 and TRBJ2-7, with unresolved D. This CDR3 is built from 13 residues. Germline CDR1 is DFQATT and CDR2 is SNEGSKA (reference sequence). Deletions cut 6 bases from V and 6 bases from J, with 18 bases between. The CDR3, as DNA: TGCAGTGCCCTGTGGACCCCCCGGGTCGAGCAGTACTTC. This translates into CSALWTPRVEQYF.

This clonotype occurred once. The CDR3 protein is CASSSGGIDTQYF. The CDR3 DNA follows: TGTGCCAGCAGCTCGGGAGGGATAGATACGCAGTATTTT. The rearrangement uses TRBV7-6 and TRBJ2-3; 8 bases map to TRBD2. This CDR3 has 13 residues. Germline CDR1 and CDR2: SGHVS and FNYEAQ. V was clipped by 4 bases and J by 5 bases; unmatched bases: 2.

Remarks on this clonotype: The CDR3 does not close with the conserved phenylalanine or tryptophan, likely indicating a read error. It is unclear where the CDR3 begins or ends on the DNA, so no DNA is shown, and the CDR3 is as TCRdb lists it. This chain connects TRBV24-1 to TRBJ2-6; TRBD2 is taken as the D call from the table, unchecked against the DNA. Germline CDR1 is KGHDR and CDR2 is SFDVKD. The CDR3 numbers 17 amino acids, ends counted. CDR3: CATSDWEKASGANVLKI.

This clonotype was observed many times. This chain connects TRBV6-1 to TRBJ2-7; D is unresolved. The CDR3 runs to 13 residues. The V and J ends lost 3 bases and 6 bases respectively, with 12 bases between them. Germline V gene lookup returns CDR1 MNHNS and CDR2 SASEGT. CDR3 amino acids: CASSESNRPEQYF. DNA for the CDR3: TGTGCCAGCAGTGAGAGTAATCGTCCCGAGCAGTACTTC.

This clonotype was counted a few times. V gene TRBV10-3 combines with J gene TRBJ1-5; possible D gene TRBD1, 5 bases. Trimming took off 5 bases at V and 1 base at J, with 6 bases between the two ends. The germline V gene encodes CDR1 ENHRY and CDR2 SYGVKD. The CDR3 length is 13 residues. This CDR3 reads CAISRQSNQPQHF. The CDR3 DNA sequence: TGTGCCATCAGTCGACAGAGCAATCAGCCCCAGCATTTT.

A remark on this clonotype: One base away lies a much larger clone, so this may be a sequencing read error. J is TRBJ2-7 and V is TRBV28, with TRBD2 identical over 8 bases. The CDR3 runs to 16 residues. CDR1 is MDHEN and CDR2 is SYDVKM in the germline V gene. The DNA for the CDR3 is TGTGCCGGCAGCACCCCCTTTGGGCGGGAGGCCTACGAGCAGTACTTC. Protein: CAGSTPFGREAYEQYF.

This rearrangement joins TRBV13 to TRBJ1-2, with 7 bases lining up with TRBD1. Germline assignment: CDR1 PRHDT and CDR2 FYEKMQ (reference sequence). The CDR3 is 13 residues long. Germline trimming cut 4 bases from V and 7 bases from J; bases unmatched to any gene: 6. For the CDR3, the DNA is TGTGCCAGCAGCTCCGAGGGGGCGCGTGGCTACACCTTC. This encodes CASSSEGARGYTF.

The V call is TRBV28, the J call TRBJ2-7; 7 bases align to TRBD2. The CDR3 spans 16 residues. Looked up from germline, CDR1 is MDHEN and CDR2 is SYDVKM. J gave up 0 bases and V 3 bases, and 8 bases lay outside the gene matches. CDR3 sequence reads: CASSFLRGSASYEQYF. Written as DNA, the CDR3 is TGTGCCAGCAGTTTCCTTCGCGGGAGTGCCTCCTACGAGCAGTACTTC. The complete variable domain, with remaining parts taken from reference TRBV28 and TRBJ2-7, reads DVKVTQSSRYLVKRTGEKVFLECVQDMDHENMFWYRQDPGLGLRLIYFSYDVKMKEKGDIPEGYSVSREKKERFSLILESASTNQTSMYLCASSFLRGSASYEQYFGPGTRLTVT.

This chain connects TRBV4-2 to TRBJ2-1, with 8 positions matching TRBD1. This CDR3 is 16 amino acids long. Germline V CDR1 and CDR2: LGHNA, YNFKEQ. Trimming cost V 4 bases and J 4 bases; bases outside gene matches: 9. Here the CDR3 DNA reads TGTGCCAGCAGCCCCCCCGGGACAGGCATGTACAATGAGCAGTTCTTC. Amino acid sequence: CASSPPGTGMYNEQFF.

This chain joins TRBV20-1 and TRBJ2-7, with D tentatively TRBD2 (5 bases). Trimming stripped 4 bases from V and 6 bases from J, with 13 bases between. The germline CDR1 and CDR2 sequences are DFQATT and SNEGSKA (reference sequence). The CDR3 runs to 12 residues. The CDR3 DNA is TGCAGTGCTAACCAAGGAGGCCTCGAGCAGTACTTC. This translates into CSANQGGLEQYF.

At least ten counts were recorded for this clonotype. J is TRBJ2-7 and V is TRBV5-1; D perhaps matches TRBD2 (6 bases). Deletions cut 4 bases from V and 6 bases from J, with 20 bases between. This CDR3 spans 15 amino acids. CDR1 and CDR2 (germline): SGHRS, YFSETQ. CDR3 in amino acids: CASSQTGTDYGEQYF. CDR3 coding DNA: TGCGCCAGCAGCCAAACCGGGACGGACTACGGCGAGCAGTACTTC.

V gene TRBV11-1 combines with J gene TRBJ2-1; 8 bases align to TRBD2. The V gene's germline CDR1 is SGHAT and CDR2 FQDESV (reference sequence). The J segment lost 0 bases and the V segment lost 2 bases, leaving 12 bases of the junction unmatched. The CDR3 sequence is 19 residues long. The CDR3 DNA follows: TGTGCCAGCAGCTTACCGGAGGGAGCGGGAGTTAACTCCTACAATGAGCAGTTCTTC. Translation: CASSLPEGAGVNSYNEQFF.

V is TRBV20-1 and J is TRBJ2-7; the D call may be TRBD1 or TRBD2 (5 bases each). V lost 6 bases, J lost 3 bases, and 15 bases lay in between. Germline CDR1 reads DFQATT; CDR2 reads SNEGSKA (reference sequence). The CDR3 has 13 residues. DNA of the CDR3: TGCAGTGCCCGGGGCCTCTTAAGCTACGAGCAGTACTTC. It is translated as CSARGLLSYEQYF.

The chain couples TRBV27 to TRBJ2-7; the match to TRBD2 covers 7 bases. The CDR3 contains 17 residues. With V trimmed by 6 bases and J by 5 bases, 19 bases remained unmatched. The V gene's germline CDR1 is MNHEY and CDR2 SMNVEV (reference sequence). The CDR3 spells CASRIGEGRAKRNEQYF. The CDR3 region has the DNA TGTGCCAGCAGAATAGGGGAGGGGCGGGCTAAGAGGAACGAGCAGTACTTC.